Presented here are 17 T cell receptor beta chains from one specimen sequenced in a study of regulatory T cells in long-lasting Graves disease. The time point was: newly diagnosed GD, antithyroid drugs for less than 3 months. There was RNA extracted from PBMCs, and the TCR library was made from it. Arm-PCR of CDR3 regions and iRepertoire HTBI primers were the basis on which TCR beta libraries were built. TCRdb independently ran MiXCR on the multiplex PCR reads; one entry per CDR3 protein. This table has more than 450,000 distinct CDR3 sequences, around 15% appearing once. The same specimen was also included in a second study, on T cells in Graves' hyperthyroidism and ophthalmopathy.

The specimen comprised peripheral blood mononuclear cells (PBMCs), sampled at new diagnosis, from a patient treated with antithyroid drugs. These receptors were obtained from a middle-aged man with Graves disease.

This chain connects TRBV19 to TRBJ1-5; the D gene is possibly TRBD1 (5 bases). This CDR3 spans 16 amino acids. The germline CDR1 and CDR2 sequences are LNHDA and SQIVND (reference sequence). V shed 5 bases and J shed 2 bases, with 16 bases lying between them. In DNA, the CDR3 is TGTGCCAGTAGTGCCCCCAGGGTATCTGGCAATCAGCCCCAGCATTTT. It is translated as CASSAPRVSGNQPQHF.

A few counts support this clonotype. The chain recombines TRBV10-3 with TRBJ2-2, with D possibly matching TRBD2 (6 bases). V was cut by 3 bases and J by 1 base, with 9 bases left in between. Per the germline V gene, CDR1 is ENHRY and CDR2 is SYGVKD. The CDR3 runs to 15 residues. CDR3 in amino acids: CAISEGGKNTGELFF. CDR3 in DNA: TGTGCCATCAGTGAAGGCGGGAAGAACACCGGGGAGCTGTTTTTT.

This clonotype was observed a handful of times. J is TRBJ2-1 and V is TRBV30, with a possible D match to TRBD2 (5 bases). The V end lost 2 bases, the J end lost 6 bases, and 8 bases lay between the germline ends. Germline V lookup: CDR1 GTSNPN, CDR2 SVGIG (reference sequence). The CDR3 spans 12 residues. The CDR3 loop is CAWSRRANEQFF. CDR3 bases: TGTGCCTGGAGTAGGCGGGCCAATGAGCAGTTCTTC.

At least ten counts were recorded for this clonotype. The V call is TRBV5-1, the J call TRBJ2-6; D gene uncertain. Germline CDR1 SGHRS, CDR2 YFSETQ. This CDR3 comprises 16 residues. Trimming took off 0 bases at V and 4 bases at J, with 11 bases between the two ends. The CDR3 DNA follows: TGCGCCAGCAGCTTGGCCGTAAGCCGAGGGGCCAACGTCCTGACTTTC. As protein: CASSLAVSRGANVLTF.

This clonotype has just a few counts. The J gene is TRBJ1-5, the V gene TRBV29-1; no clear D gene. The V and J ends lost 7 bases and 4 bases respectively, with 14 bases between them. Germline values: CDR1 SQVTM, CDR2 ANQGSEA. This CDR3 has 13 amino acids. The CDR3 DNA reads TGCAGCGCAGCGACTCGGGTTAATCAGCCCCAGCATTTT. Translated, it gives CSAATRVNQPQHF.

This clonotype was recorded many times. The V call is TRBV7-8, the J call TRBJ1-4, with 12 bases matching TRBD1. The V and J ends lost 5 bases and 7 bases, in that order; junction bases with no gene match: 5. Germline lookup yields CDR1 SGHVS and CDR2 FQNEAQ. This CDR3 region has 15 residues. The CDR3: CASSRGTGGIEKLFF. CDR3 nucleotides: TGTGCCAGCAGCCGCGGGACAGGGGGCATTGAAAAACTGTTTTTT.

This clonotype turned up a few times. As DNA, the CDR3 is TGTGCCAGCTATTGGGGCGGTGCCTCCTACGAGCAGTACTTC. Translating gives CASYWGGASYEQYF. This chain connects TRBV6-1 to TRBJ2-7; D is perhaps TRBD1 (5 bases). CDR3 size: 14 residues. Trimming stripped 8 bases from V and 0 bases from J, with 14 bases between. Germline CDR1 reads MNHNS; CDR2 reads SASEGT.

The gene calls are TRBV10-3 and TRBJ1-2, with 7 bases aligning to TRBD1. V was pared by 3 bases and J by 0 bases, with 10 bases of the junction left unmatched. Germline CDR1 reads ENHRY; CDR2 reads SYGVKD. The CDR3 spans 17 residues. The CDR3 DNA reads TGTGCCATCAGTGAATACCCGGGACAGCAAGCTAACTATGGCTACACCTTC. Its protein is CAISEYPGQQANYGYTF.

This clonotype was seen at least ten times. The chain uses TRBV20-1 and TRBJ2-1; 9 nucleotides agree with TRBD1. Germline-derived CDR1 and CDR2 are DFQATT and SNEGSKA (reference sequence). The junction had 5 bases not matched to a gene; V was cut back by 1 base and J by 4 bases. This CDR3 contains 15 residues. CDR3 amino acids: CSARAGDRVYNEQFF. The CDR3, as DNA: TGCAGTGCTAGAGCAGGGGACAGGGTATACAATGAGCAGTTCTTC.

This clonotype was picked up a small number of times. The chain has TRBV12-3 or TRBV12-4 and TRBJ2-2; TRBD1 matches at 8 bases. The CDR3 contains 13 residues. Trimming removed 8 bases from V and 7 bases from J; junction bases left unmatched: 6. CDR3 nucleotides: TGTGCCAGCCGGGACAGGTCATTCGGGGAGCTGTTTTTT. It yields the protein CASRDRSFGELFF.

This clonotype was seen many times. This rearrangement joins TRBV20-1 to TRBJ1-5; 8 bases are a match to TRBD1. After removal of 6 bases from V and 3 bases from J, the junction contained 7 bases not matched to a gene. The length of the CDR3 is 14 residues. Germline V gives CDR1 DFQATT, CDR2 SNEGSKA (reference sequence). The CDR3 here is CSASGTGDNQPQHF. The CDR3, as DNA: TGCAGTGCATCCGGGACAGGCGACAATCAGCCCCAGCATTTT.

This clonotype was observed a few times. In DNA, the CDR3 is TGTGCCATCAGTGGTAGCGGGAGGGTTAACACCGGGGAGCTGTTTTTT. This translates into CAISGSGRVNTGELFF. The gene calls are TRBV10-3 and TRBJ2-2; 11 bases are a match to TRBD2. Germline values: CDR1 ENHRY, CDR2 SYGVKD. The CDR3 is 16 residues long. The V segment lost 4 bases and the J segment 2 bases; nucleotides outside the gene matches: 3.

This clonotype occurred a few times. The chain recombines TRBV30 with TRBJ1-6; no definite D call. Trimming took off 4 bases at V and 0 bases at J, with 19 bases between the two ends. The CDR3 has 18 amino acids. Germline CDR1 and CDR2: GTSNPN and SVGIG (reference sequence). CDR3 sequence (DNA): TGTGCCTGGAACTTGATGGCAGGTCCGAGCTCCTATAATTCACCCCTCCACTTT. This sequence encodes CAWNLMAGPSSYNSPLHF.

This clonotype was found many times. The chain joins TRBV27 to TRBJ2-1; 7 bases agree with TRBD1. V lost 4 bases to trimming and J lost 5 bases; unmatched junction nucleotides: 11. Germline V gives CDR1 MNHEY, CDR2 SMNVEV (reference sequence). The CDR3 consists of 16 residues. DNA of the CDR3: TGTGCCAGCAGTTCCCTCCCAAGGGACAGCAACAATGAGCAGTTCTTC. Translated: CASSSLPRDSNNEQFF.

This clonotype was seen at least ten times. This sequence joins TRBV5-5 and TRBJ2-5; tentatively, D is TRBD1 (7 bases). V was pared by 2 bases and J by 4 bases, with 21 bases between. This CDR3 has 17 amino acids. From germline, CDR1 is SGHKS and CDR2 YYEKEE (reference sequence). CDR3 sequence: CASSFGQGGRGVETQYF. The CDR3 DNA reads as TGTGCCAGCAGCTTCGGCCAGGGGGGTCGCGGGGTAGAGACCCAGTACTTC.

This chain links TRBV12-5 with TRBJ2-1; 7 positions match TRBD2. CDR1 and CDR2 (germline): LGHNT, FRNRAP. The CDR3 has 15 amino acids. J lost 8 bases, V lost 0 bases, and 7 bases had no gene match. The CDR3 DNA sequence: TGTGCTAGTGGTTTGGTTGGGGCGGGAGAAGATGAGCAGTTCTTC. Amino acid sequence: CASGLVGAGEDEQFF. Full variable domain (outside the CDR3, taken from reference TRBV12-5 and TRBJ2-1): DARVTQTPRHKVTEMGQEVTMRCQPILGHNTVFWYRQTMMQGLELLAYFRNRAPLDDSGMPKDRFSAEMPDATLATLKIQPSEPRDSAVYFCASGLVGAGEDEQFFGPGTRLTVL.

In its sample, this clonotype was seen many times. The V and J genes are TRBV11-2 and TRBJ2-7; 10 nucleotides align to TRBD1. V trimming: 5 bases; J trimming: 7 bases; junction bases outside the gene matches: 11. Germline V gene sequence: CDR1 SGHAT, CDR2 FQNNGV. The CDR3 length is 15 residues. This CDR3 reads CASSPGTGDSREQYF. For the CDR3, the DNA is TGTGCCAGCAGCCCAGGGACAGGGGATTCTAGGGAGCAGTACTTC.